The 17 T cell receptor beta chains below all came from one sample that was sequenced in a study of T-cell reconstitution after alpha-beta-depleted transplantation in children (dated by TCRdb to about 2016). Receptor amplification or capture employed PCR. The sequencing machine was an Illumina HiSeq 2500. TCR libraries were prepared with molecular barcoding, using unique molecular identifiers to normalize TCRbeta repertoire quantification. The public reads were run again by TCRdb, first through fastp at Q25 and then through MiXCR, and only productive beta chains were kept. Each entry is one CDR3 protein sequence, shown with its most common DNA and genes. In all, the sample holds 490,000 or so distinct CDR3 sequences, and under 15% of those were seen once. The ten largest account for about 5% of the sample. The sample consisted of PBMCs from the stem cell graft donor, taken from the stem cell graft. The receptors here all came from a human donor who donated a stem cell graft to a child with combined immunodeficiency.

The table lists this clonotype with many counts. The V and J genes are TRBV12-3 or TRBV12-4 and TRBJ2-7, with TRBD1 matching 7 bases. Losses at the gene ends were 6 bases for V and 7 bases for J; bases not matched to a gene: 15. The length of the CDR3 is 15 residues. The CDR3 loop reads CASSKIDRDPWEQYF. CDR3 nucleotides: TGTGCCAGCAGCAAAATCGACAGGGACCCCTGGGAGCAGTACTTC.

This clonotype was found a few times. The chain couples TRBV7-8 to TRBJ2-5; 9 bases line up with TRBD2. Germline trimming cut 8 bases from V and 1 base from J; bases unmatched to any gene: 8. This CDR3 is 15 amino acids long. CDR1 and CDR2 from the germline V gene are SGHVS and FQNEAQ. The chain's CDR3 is CASHRAGGAQETQYF. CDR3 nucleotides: TGTGCCAGCCACCGAGCGGGAGGAGCCCAAGAGACCCAGTACTTC. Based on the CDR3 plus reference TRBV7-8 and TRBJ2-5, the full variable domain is GAGVSQSPRYKVAKRGQDVALRCDPISGHVSLFWYQQALGQGPEFLTYFQNEAQLDKSGLPSDRFFAERPEGSVSTLKIQRTQQEDSAVYLCASHRAGGAQETQYFGPGTRLLVL.

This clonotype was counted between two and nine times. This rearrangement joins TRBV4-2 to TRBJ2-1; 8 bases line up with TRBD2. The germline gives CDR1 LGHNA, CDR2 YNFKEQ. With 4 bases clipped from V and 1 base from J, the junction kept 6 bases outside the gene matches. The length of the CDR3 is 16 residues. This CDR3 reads CASSPRAGESYNEQFF. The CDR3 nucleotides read TGTGCCAGCAGCCCCAGAGCGGGAGAATCCTACAATGAGCAGTTCTTC.

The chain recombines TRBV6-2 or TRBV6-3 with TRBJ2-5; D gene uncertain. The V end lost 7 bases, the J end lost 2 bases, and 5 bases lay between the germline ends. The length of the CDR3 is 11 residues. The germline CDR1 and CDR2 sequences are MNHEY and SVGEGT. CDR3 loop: CASNNQETQYF. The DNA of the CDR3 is TGTGCCAGCAACAATCAAGAGACCCAGTACTTC.

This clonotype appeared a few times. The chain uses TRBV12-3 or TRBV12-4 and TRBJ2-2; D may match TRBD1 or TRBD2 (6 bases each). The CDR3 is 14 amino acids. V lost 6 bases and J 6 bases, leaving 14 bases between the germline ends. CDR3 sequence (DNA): TGTGCCAGCAGAAGGGGGGAACGGGCCGGGGAGCTGTTTTTT. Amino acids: CASRRGERAGELFF.

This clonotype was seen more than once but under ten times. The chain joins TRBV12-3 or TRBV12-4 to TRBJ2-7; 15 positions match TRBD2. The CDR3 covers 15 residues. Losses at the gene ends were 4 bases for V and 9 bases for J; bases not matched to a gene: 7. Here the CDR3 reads CASSSGLAGGRMQYF. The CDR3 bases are TGTGCCAGCAGTTCCGGACTAGCGGGGGGGCGGATGCAGTACTTC.

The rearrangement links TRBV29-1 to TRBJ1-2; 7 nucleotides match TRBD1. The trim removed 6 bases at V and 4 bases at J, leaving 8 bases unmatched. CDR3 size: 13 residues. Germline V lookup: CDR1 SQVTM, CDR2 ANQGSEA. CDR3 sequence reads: CSVIQGQTYGYTF. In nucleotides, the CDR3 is TGCAGCGTGATTCAGGGACAGACCTATGGCTACACCTTC.

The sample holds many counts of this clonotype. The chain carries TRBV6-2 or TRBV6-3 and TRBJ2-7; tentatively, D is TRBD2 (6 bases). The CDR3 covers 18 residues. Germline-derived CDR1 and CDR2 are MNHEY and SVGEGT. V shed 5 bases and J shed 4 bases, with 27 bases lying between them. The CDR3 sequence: CASSIREPYRIVSYEQYF. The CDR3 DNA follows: TGTGCCAGCAGTATACGGGAGCCCTACCGAATCGTATCGTACGAGCAGTACTTC.

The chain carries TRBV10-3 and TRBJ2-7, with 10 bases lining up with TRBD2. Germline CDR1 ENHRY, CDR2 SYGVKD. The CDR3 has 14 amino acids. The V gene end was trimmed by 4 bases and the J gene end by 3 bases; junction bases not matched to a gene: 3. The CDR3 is CAISGGLARYEQYF. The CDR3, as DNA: TGTGCCATCAGTGGGGGACTAGCGCGCTACGAGCAGTACTTC.

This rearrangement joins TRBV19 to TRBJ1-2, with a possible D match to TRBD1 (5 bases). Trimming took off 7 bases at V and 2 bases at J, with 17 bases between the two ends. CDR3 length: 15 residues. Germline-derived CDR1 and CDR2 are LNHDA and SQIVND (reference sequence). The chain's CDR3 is CASKLQGMENYGYTF. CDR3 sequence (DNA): TGTGCCAGTAAGCTCCAGGGTATGGAAAACTATGGCTACACCTTC. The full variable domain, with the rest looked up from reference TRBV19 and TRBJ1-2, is DGGITQSPKYLFRKEGQNVTLSCEQNLNHDAMYWYRQDPGQGLRLIYYSQIVNDFQKGDIAEGYSVSREKKESFPLTVTSAQKNPTAFYLCASKLQGMENYGYTFGSGTRLTVV.

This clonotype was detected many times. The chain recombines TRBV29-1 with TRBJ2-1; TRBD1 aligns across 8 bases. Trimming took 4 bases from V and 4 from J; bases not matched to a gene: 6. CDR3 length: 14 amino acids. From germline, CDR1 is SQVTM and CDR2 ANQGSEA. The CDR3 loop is CSVASRDRYNEQFF. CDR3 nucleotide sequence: TGCAGCGTTGCATCCAGGGACAGGTACAATGAGCAGTTCTTC.

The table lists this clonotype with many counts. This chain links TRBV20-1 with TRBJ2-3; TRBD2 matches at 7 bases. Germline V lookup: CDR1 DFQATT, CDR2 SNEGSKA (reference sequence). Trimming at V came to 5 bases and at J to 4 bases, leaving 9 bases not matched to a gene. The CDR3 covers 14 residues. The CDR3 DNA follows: TGCAGTGCTCCCGTCGGGGGAGGGTCAGATACGCAGTATTTT. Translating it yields CSAPVGGGSDTQYF.

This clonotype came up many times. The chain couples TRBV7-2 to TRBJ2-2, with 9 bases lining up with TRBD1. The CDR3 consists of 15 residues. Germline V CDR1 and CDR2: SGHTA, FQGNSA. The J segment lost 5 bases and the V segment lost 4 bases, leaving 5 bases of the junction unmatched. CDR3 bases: TGTGCCAGCAGCTCGGACAGGGGTGGGACCGGGGAGCTGTTTTTT. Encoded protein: CASSSDRGGTGELFF.

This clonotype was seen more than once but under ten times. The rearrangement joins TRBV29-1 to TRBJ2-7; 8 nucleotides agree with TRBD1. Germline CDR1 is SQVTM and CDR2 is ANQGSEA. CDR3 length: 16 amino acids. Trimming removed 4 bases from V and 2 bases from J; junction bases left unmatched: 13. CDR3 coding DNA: TGCAGCGTTGCCGGCGGGACAGGCCTCTGGCCCTACGAGCAGTACTTC. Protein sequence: CSVAGGTGLWPYEQYF.

The CDR3 here is CASSLVVRVYPFSTDTQYF. The CDR3 region has the DNA TGTGCCAGCAGCTTAGTGGTTCGCGTCTACCCTTTTAGCACAGATACGCAGTATTTT. V gene TRBV11-2 combines with J gene TRBJ2-3; D gene uncertain. Trimming took 1 base from V and 0 from J, leaving 20 bases between them. Looked up from germline, CDR1 is SGHAT and CDR2 is FQNNGV. The CDR3 extends over 19 amino acids. The whole variable domain, remainder taken from reference TRBV11-2 and TRBJ2-3, is EAGVAQSPRYKIIEKRQSVAFWCNPISGHATLYWYQQILGQGPKLLIQFQNNGVVDDSQLPKDRFSAERLKGVDSTLKIQPAKLEDSAVYLCASSLVVRVYPFSTDTQYFGPGTRLTVL.

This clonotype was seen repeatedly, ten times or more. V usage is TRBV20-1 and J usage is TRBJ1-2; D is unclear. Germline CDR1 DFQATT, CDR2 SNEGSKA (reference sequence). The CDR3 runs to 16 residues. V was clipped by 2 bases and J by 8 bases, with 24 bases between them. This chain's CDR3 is CSARSRDPLTRFGYTF. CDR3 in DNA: TGCAGTGCTAGATCACGAGACCCCTTGACCAGGTTCGGCTACACCTTC.

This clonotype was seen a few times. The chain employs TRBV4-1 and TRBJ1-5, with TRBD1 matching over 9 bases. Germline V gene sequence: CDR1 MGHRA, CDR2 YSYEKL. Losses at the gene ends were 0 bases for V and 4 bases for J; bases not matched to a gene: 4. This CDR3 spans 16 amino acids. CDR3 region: CASSQETGTGNQPQHF. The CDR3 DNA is TGCGCCAGCAGCCAAGAAACGGGGACAGGGAATCAGCCCCAGCATTTT.